This passage covers 21 T cell receptor beta chains from one sample sequenced in a study of blood T cell repertoires in COVID-19. Clones were sequenced by immunoSEQ multiplex PCR, and TCRdb holds only the in-frame ones, with some missing. The sample lists some 110,000 clones, approximately 82% seen once, with 15% in the top ten. The source material was peripheral blood. The source is an elderly woman with acute or convalescent COVID-19.

This clone was found once. V gene TRBV5-4 combines with J gene TRBJ2-1, with 8 bases that match TRBD2. The length of the CDR3 is 14 residues. V lost 4 bases to trimming and J lost 9 bases; unmatched junction nucleotides: 9. Looked up from germline, CDR1 is SGHNT and CDR2 is YYREEE (reference sequence). CDR3 residues: CASSLGTSLREQFF. For the CDR3, the DNA is TGTGCCAGCAGCCTCGGGACTAGTCTTCGTGAGCAGTTCTTC.

A single count supports this clone. V and J are TRBV7-2 and TRBJ2-7, with 8 nucleotides matching TRBD1. V was clipped by 4 bases and J by 3 bases; unmatched bases: 5. Germline lookup yields CDR1 SGHTA and CDR2 FQGNSA. The CDR3 length is 14 residues. In DNA, the CDR3 is TGTGCCAGCAGCTCAGGGACAGGTTTCTACGAGCAGTACGTC. The encoded protein is CASSSGTGFYEQYV.

The genes are TRBV7-2 and TRBJ2-7, with a tentative D call TRBD2 (5 bases). Trimming took off 1 base at V and 0 bases at J, with 13 bases between the two ends. In germline, CDR1 is SGHTA, CDR2 FQGNSA. The CDR3 is made up of 16 amino acids. The CDR3 DNA sequence: TGTGCCAGCAGCTTAGGATTCCTGGGGAGCTCCTACGAGCAGTACTTC. This codes for CASSLGFLGSSYEQYF.

The chain joins TRBV2 to TRBJ2-2; TRBD2 is a possible D gene (6 bases). Germline lookup yields CDR1 SNHLY and CDR2 FYNNEI. Trimming shortened V by 6 bases and J by 5 bases, and 16 bases separated the two germline ends. The CDR3 loop spans 15 amino acids. CDR3 region: CASRERFSGTGELFF. The CDR3 DNA reads TGTGCCAGCAGGGAGAGATTTAGCGGAACCGGGGAGCTGTTTTTT. The whole variable domain, remainder taken from reference TRBV2 and TRBJ2-2, is EPEVTQTPSHQVTQMGQEVILRCVPISNHLYFYWYRQILGQKVEFLVSFYNNEISEKSEIFDDQFSVERPDGSNFTLKIRSTKLEDSAMYFCASRERFSGTGELFFGEGSRLTVL.

Ten or more counts support this clone. This chain connects TRBV6-2 or TRBV6-3 to TRBJ2-1; maybe TRBD1 (6 bases). Trimming took off 2 bases at V and 2 bases at J, with 10 bases between the two ends. The CDR3 consists of 15 residues. CDR1 is MNHEY, CDR2 SVGEGT, per germline. The CDR3: CASSYRDTAYNEQFF. The CDR3 DNA reads TGTGCCAGCAGTTACCGGGACACGGCCTACAATGAGCAGTTCTTC.

This chain connects TRBV5-1 to TRBJ2-1, with D possibly matching TRBD2 (6 bases). This CDR3 has 15 amino acids. Trimming removed 3 bases at V and 2 bases at J, with 12 bases between. CDR1 is SGHRS, CDR2 YFSETQ, per germline. The CDR3 protein is CASSSDGGPYNEQFF. For the CDR3, the DNA is TGCGCCAGCAGCTCGGACGGAGGGCCCTACAATGAGCAGTTCTTC.

CDR3 protein: CASSKECSGGQETQYF. The CDR3 coding sequence is TGTGCCAGCAGCAAAGAGTGCTCCGGGGGCCAAGAGACCCAGTACTTC. The chain combines TRBV21-1 with TRBJ2-5; the table names TRBD2, a call not compared with the DNA. TRBV21-1 is annotated as a pseudogene. The CDR3 runs 16 residues.

The rearrangement uses TRBV28 and TRBJ1-2, with D perhaps TRBD1 (5 bases). The CDR3 covers 12 residues. Trimming took 10 bases from V and 2 from J, leaving 11 bases between them. CDR1 and CDR2 from the germline V gene are MDHEN and SYDVKM. Here the CDR3 reads CATNAGNYGYTF. In DNA form, the CDR3 reads TGTGCCACCAATGCAGGGAACTATGGCTACACCTTC.

The rearrangement links TRBV2 to TRBJ1-1, with TRBD1 as a possible D gene (5 bases). Germline V gives CDR1 SNHLY, CDR2 FYNNEI. This CDR3 is built from 13 residues. V lost 6 bases and J 6 bases, leaving 14 bases between the germline ends. CDR3 DNA: TGTGCCAGCAGAGATACAGGTAGGGCTGAAGCTTTCTTT. Amino acid sequence: CASRDTGRAEAFF.

The J gene is TRBJ1-1, the V gene TRBV18; the match to TRBD1 covers 7 bases. The length of the CDR3 is 14 residues. V shed 0 bases, J shed 6 bases, and the junction held 4 bases outside the gene matches. Germline V gene data show CDR1 as KGHSH and CDR2 as LQKENI. The CDR3 DNA reads TGTGCCAGCTCACCACCGACAGGGATGGCTGAAGCTTTCTTT. Its protein is CASSPPTGMAEAFF. Complete variable domain (other parts from reference TRBV18 and TRBJ1-1): NAGVMQNPRHLVRRRGQEARLRCSPMKGHSHVYWYRQLPEEGLKFMVYLQKENIIDESGMPKERFSAEFPKEGPSILRIQQVVRGDSAAYFCASSPPTGMAEAFFGQGTRLTVV.

The rearrangement joins TRBV7-2 to TRBJ2-7, with D tentatively TRBD2 (5 bases). Trimming removed 4 bases from V and 4 bases from J, with 17 bases in between. Germline V gene lookup returns CDR1 SGHTA and CDR2 FQGNSA. The CDR3 has 15 amino acids. Here the CDR3 DNA reads TGTGCCAGCAGCTCTTACGCTAGCAGCTCTTACGAGCAGTACTTC. Translated: CASSSYASSSYEQYF.

This chain joins TRBV2 and TRBJ2-2; 11 nucleotides line up with TRBD1. CDR3 length equals 15 residues. The germline V gene has CDR1 SNHLY and CDR2 FYNNEI. Losses at the gene ends were 6 bases for V and 5 bases for J; bases not matched to a gene: 5. DNA of the CDR3: TGTGCCAGCAGCGAGGACAGGGGGCATACCGGGGAGCTGTTTTTT. This gives the protein CASSEDRGHTGELFF.

Turning to this clone: Other DNA sequences in this sample translate to the same CDR3. The CDR3 loop reads CASSSNYNEQFF. CDR3 nucleotides: TGTGCCAGCAGCTCAAACTACAATGAGCAGTTCTTC. V and J are TRBV11-2 and TRBJ2-1; D unresolved. V gave up 4 bases and J gave up 3 bases, with 4 bases separating them. The CDR3 has 12 amino acids. Germline V lookup: CDR1 SGHAT, CDR2 FQNNGV.

This clone showed up just a few times. J is TRBJ2-5 and V is TRBV5-1, with D possibly TRBD1 on 6 matching bases. The CDR3 is 14 amino acids. Per the germline V gene, CDR1 is SGHRS and CDR2 is YFSETQ. V was cut by 4 bases and J by 5 bases, with 15 bases left in between. DNA of the CDR3: TGCGCCAGCAGCCCTACGGCAGGGGAGGAGACCCAGTACTTC. Protein sequence: CASSPTAGEETQYF.

V and J are TRBV27 and TRBJ2-7, with D possibly matching TRBD2 (6 bases). CDR3 length: 14 amino acids. Germline lookup yields CDR1 MNHEY and CDR2 SMNVEV (reference sequence). The V end lost 2 bases, the J end lost 3 bases, and 11 bases lay between the germline ends. CDR3 DNA sequence: TGTGCCAGCAGTTTACGCCAGGGACTCTACGAGCAGTACTTC. Its protein is CASSLRQGLYEQYF.

This clone has only a few counts. The chain carries TRBV4-1 and TRBJ2-7; weak D call: TRBD1 (5 bases). The length of the CDR3 is 14 residues. The germline V gene encodes CDR1 MGHRA and CDR2 YSYEKL. The V end lost 1 base, the J end lost 0 bases, and 7 bases lay between the germline ends. DNA of the CDR3: TGCGCCAGCAGCCAAGCCACAGGCTCCTACGAGCAGTACTTC. It is translated as CASSQATGSYEQYF.

The rearrangement uses TRBV29-1 and TRBJ1-2; D call uncertain. CDR3 length equals 11 residues. Germline V gives CDR1 SQVTM, CDR2 ANQGSEA. V was cut by 8 bases and J by 1 base, with 8 bases left in between. The CDR3 sequence is CSSRFNYGYTF. Written as DNA, the CDR3 is TGCAGCTCCCGGTTTAACTATGGCTACACCTTC. The full variable domain, completed using reference TRBV29-1 and TRBJ1-2, is SAVISQKPSRDICQRGTSLTIQCQVDSQVTMMFWYRQQPGQSLTLIATANQGSEATYESGFVIDKFPISRPNLTFSTLTVSNMSPEDSSIYLCSSRFNYGYTFGSGTRLTVV.

CDR3 nucleotides: TGTGCCAGCAGCCCCCCCCTGACAGGACAGGGTGGCTACACCTTC. This encodes CASSPPLTGQGGYTF. V usage is TRBV5-8 and J usage is TRBJ1-2, with 8 positions matching TRBD1. The CDR3 has 15 residues. The V segment lost 4 bases and the J segment 7 bases; nucleotides outside the gene matches: 12. Per germline, CDR1 SGHTS and CDR2 YDEGEE. Together with reference TRBV5-8 and TRBJ1-2, the CDR3 gives the full variable domain: EAGVTQSPTHLIKTRGQQATLRCSPISGHTSVYWYQQALGLGLQFLLWYDEGEERNRGNFPPRFSGRQFPNYSSELNVNALELEDSALYLCASSPPLTGQGGYTFGSGTRLTVV.

The rearrangement joins TRBV15 to TRBJ1-4; TRBD1 agrees at 8 bases. The V gene's germline CDR1 is LNHNV and CDR2 YYDKDF (reference sequence). J was trimmed by 8 bases and V by 1 base; bases with no gene match: 3. The CDR3 is 14 residues long. The CDR3 bases are TGTGCCACCAGCAGAGCGCGGACAGGGGAAAAACTGTTTTTT. It codes for CATSRARTGEKLFF.

The rearrangement joins TRBV27 to TRBJ1-6; D might be TRBD1 (5 bases). The length of the CDR3 is 15 residues. The germline V and J ends were trimmed by 5 bases and 2 bases, with 10 bases remaining between them. Germline-derived CDR1 and CDR2 are MNHEY and SMNVEV (reference sequence). In nucleotides, the CDR3 is TGTGCCAGCAGTCAGGGTGTCACCTATAATTCACCCCTCCACTTT. Translation: CASSQGVTYNSPLHF.

The gene calls are TRBV18 and TRBJ2-3; no firm D call. The CDR3 runs 14 residues. CDR1 is KGHSH, CDR2 LQKENI, per germline. V was trimmed by 2 bases and J by 6 bases, leaving 12 bases between them. CDR3 nucleotide sequence: TGTGCCAGCTCACCAAGCGCGCGAGGTGATACGCAGTATTTT. This gives the protein CASSPSARGDTQYF. Variable domain in full (rest from reference TRBV18 and TRBJ2-3): NAGVMQNPRHLVRRRGQEARLRCSPMKGHSHVYWYRQLPEEGLKFMVYLQKENIIDESGMPKERFSAEFPKEGPSILRIQQVVRGDSAAYFCASSPSARGDTQYFGPGTRLTVL.